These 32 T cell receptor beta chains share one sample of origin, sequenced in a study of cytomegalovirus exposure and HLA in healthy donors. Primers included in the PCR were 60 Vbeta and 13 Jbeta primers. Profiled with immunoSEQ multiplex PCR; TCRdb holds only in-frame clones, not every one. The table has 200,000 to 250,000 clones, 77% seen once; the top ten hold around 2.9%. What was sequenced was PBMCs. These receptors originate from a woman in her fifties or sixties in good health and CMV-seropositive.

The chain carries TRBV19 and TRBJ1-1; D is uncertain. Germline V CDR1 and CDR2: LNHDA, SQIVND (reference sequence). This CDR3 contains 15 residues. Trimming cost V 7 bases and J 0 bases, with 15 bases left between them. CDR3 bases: TGTGCCAGTAATAAGCTCGCCGGGTTGAACACTGAAGCTTTCTTT. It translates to CASNKLAGLNTEAFF.

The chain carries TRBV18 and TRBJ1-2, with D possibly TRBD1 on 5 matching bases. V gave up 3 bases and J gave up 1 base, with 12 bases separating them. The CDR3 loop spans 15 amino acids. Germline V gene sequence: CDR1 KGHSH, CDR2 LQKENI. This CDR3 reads CASSPGPAFNYGYTF. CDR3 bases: TGTGCCAGCTCACCGGGGCCGGCCTTTAACTATGGCTACACCTTC.

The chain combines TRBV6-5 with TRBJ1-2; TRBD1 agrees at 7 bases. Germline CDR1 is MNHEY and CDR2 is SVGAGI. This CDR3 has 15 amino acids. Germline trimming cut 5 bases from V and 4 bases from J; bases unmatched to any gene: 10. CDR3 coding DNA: TGTGCCAGCAGTACGCGGGACAGAATTCCCTATGGCTACACCTTC. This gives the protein CASSTRDRIPYGYTF.

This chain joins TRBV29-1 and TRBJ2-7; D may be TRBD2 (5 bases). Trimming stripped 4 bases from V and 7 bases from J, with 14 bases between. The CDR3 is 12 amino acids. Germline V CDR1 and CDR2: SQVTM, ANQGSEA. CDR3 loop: CSVALYQREQYF. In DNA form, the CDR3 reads TGCAGCGTTGCCCTATACCAGCGGGAGCAGTACTTC.

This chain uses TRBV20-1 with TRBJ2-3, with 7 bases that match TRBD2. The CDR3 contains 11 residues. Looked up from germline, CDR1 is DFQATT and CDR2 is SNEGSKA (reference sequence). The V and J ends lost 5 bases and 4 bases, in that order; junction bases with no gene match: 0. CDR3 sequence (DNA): TGCAGTGCTGGGGGGGCAGATACGCAGTATTTT. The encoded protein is CSAGGADTQYF.

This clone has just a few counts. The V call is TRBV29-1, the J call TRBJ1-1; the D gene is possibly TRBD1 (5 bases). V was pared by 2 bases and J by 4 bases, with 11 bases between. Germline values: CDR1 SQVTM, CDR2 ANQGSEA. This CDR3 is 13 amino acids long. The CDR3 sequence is CSVERGGGTEAFF. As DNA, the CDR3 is TGCAGCGTTGAAAGGGGAGGTGGCACTGAAGCTTTCTTT.

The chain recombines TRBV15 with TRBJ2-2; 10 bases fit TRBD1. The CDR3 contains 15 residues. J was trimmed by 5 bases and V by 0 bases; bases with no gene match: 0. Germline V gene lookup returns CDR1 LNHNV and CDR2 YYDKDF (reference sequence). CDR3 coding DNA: TGTGCCACCAGCAGAGAGGACAGGGGGACCGGGGAGCTGTTTTTT. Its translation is CATSREDRGTGELFF. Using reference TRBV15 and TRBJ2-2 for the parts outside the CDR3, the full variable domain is DAMVIQNPRYQVTQFGKPVTLSCSQTLNHNVMYWYQQKSSQAPKLLFHYYDKDFNNEADTPDNFQSRRPNTSFCFLDIRSPGLGDTAMYLCATSREDRGTGELFFGEGSRLTVL.

The CDR3 DNA reads TGCGCCAGCAGGATGGCGGAGAACACTGAAGCTTTCTTT. This translates into CASRMAENTEAFF. V usage is TRBV5-1 and J usage is TRBJ1-1; D is unclear. The CDR3 has 13 residues. V was cut by 5 bases and J by 1 base, with 9 bases left in between. Germline CDR1 reads SGHRS; CDR2 reads YFSETQ.

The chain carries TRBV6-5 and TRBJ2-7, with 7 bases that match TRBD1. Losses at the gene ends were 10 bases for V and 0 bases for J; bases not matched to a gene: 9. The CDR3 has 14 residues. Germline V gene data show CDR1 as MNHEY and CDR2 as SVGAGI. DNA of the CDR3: TGTGCCACTACCGACAGGGTGGTCTCCTACGAGCAGTACTTC. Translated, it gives CATTDRVVSYEQYF.

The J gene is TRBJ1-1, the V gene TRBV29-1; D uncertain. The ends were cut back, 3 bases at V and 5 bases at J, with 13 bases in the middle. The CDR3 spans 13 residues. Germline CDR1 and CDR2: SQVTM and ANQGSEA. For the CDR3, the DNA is TGCAGCGTTGAGGAGGGTACCATGACTGAAGCTTTCTTT. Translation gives CSVEEGTMTEAFF.

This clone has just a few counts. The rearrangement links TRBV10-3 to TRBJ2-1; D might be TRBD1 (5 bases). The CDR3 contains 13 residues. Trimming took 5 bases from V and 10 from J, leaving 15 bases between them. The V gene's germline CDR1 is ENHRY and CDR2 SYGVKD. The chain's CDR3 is CAISLETAQEQFF. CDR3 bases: TGTGCCATCAGTTTGGAGACAGCGCAAGAGCAGTTCTTC.

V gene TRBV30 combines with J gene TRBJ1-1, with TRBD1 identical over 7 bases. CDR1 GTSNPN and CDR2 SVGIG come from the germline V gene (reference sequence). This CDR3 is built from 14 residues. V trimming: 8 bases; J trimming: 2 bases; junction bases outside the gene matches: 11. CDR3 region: CAGFPQGPNTEAFF. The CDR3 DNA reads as TGTGCCGGATTCCCACAGGGGCCTAACACTGAAGCTTTCTTT.

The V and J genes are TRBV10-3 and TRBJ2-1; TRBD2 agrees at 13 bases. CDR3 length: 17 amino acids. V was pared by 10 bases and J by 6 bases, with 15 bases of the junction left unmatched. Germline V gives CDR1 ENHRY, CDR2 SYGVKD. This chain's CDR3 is CATMGLAGRPLFNEQFF. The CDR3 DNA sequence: TGTGCCACCATGGGACTAGCGGGGAGACCCCTGTTCAATGAGCAGTTCTTC.

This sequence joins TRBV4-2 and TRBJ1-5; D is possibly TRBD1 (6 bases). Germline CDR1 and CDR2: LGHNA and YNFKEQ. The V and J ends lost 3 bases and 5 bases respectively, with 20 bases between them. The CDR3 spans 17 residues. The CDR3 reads CASSQFGGTGSDQPQHF. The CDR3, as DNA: TGTGCCAGCAGCCAGTTTGGAGGAACAGGGAGCGATCAGCCCCAGCATTTT.

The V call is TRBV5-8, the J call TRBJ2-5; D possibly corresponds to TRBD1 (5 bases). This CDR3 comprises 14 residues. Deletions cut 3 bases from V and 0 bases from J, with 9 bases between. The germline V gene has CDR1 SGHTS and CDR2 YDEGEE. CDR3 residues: CASSWKGYQETQYF. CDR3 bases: TGTGCCAGCAGCTGGAAGGGGTACCAAGAGACCCAGTACTTC.

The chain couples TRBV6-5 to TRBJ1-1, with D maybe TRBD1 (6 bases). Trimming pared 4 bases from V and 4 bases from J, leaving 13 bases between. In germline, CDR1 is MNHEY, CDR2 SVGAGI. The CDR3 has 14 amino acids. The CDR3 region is CASSSWGGLTEAFF. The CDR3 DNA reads TGTGCCAGCAGTTCTTGGGGGGGCCTCACTGAAGCTTTCTTT.

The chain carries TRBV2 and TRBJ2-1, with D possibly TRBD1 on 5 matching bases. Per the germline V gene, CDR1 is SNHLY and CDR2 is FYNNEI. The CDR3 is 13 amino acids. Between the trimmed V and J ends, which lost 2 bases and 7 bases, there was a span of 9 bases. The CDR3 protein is CASSEMGRNEQFF. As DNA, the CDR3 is TGTGCCAGCAGTGAAATGGGGCGGAATGAGCAGTTCTTC. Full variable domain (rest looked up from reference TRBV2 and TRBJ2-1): EPEVTQTPSHQVTQMGQEVILRCVPISNHLYFYWYRQILGQKVEFLVSFYNNEISEKSEIFDDQFSVERPDGSNFTLKIRSTKLEDSAMYFCASSEMGRNEQFFGPGTRLTVL.

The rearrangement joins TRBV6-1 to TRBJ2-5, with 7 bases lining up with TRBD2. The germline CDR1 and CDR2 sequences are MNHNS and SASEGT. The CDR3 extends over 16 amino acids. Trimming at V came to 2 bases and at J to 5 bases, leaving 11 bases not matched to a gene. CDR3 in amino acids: CASSEYGLAGEETQYF. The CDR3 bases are TGTGCCAGCAGTGAATACGGACTTGCGGGGGAGGAGACCCAGTACTTC.

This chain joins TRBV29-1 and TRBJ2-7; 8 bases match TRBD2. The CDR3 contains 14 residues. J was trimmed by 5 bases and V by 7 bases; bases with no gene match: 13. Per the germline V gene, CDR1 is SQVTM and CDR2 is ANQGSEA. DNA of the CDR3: TGCAGCGCGAAGAGGGGTAGCGGGATCAACGAGCAGTACTTC. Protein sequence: CSAKRGSGINEQYF.

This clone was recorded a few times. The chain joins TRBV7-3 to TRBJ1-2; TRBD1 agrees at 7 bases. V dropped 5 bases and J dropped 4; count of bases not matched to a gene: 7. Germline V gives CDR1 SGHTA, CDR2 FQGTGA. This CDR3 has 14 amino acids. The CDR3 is CASSQGGYSYGYTF. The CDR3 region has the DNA TGTGCCAGCAGCCAAGGGGGCTACTCCTATGGCTACACCTTC.

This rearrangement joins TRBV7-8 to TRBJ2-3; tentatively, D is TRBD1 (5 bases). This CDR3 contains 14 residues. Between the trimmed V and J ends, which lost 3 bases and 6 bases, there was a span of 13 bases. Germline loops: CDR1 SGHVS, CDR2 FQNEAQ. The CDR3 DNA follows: TGTGCCAGCAGCTTTCGACAGCCGCGGGATACGCAGTATTTT. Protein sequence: CASSFRQPRDTQYF.

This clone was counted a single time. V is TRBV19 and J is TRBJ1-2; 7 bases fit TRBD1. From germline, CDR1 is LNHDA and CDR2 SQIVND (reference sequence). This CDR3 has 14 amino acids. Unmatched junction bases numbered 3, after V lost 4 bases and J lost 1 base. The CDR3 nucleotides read TGTGCCAGTAGTAACAGGGGATTTAACTATGGCTACACCTTC. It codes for CASSNRGFNYGYTF.

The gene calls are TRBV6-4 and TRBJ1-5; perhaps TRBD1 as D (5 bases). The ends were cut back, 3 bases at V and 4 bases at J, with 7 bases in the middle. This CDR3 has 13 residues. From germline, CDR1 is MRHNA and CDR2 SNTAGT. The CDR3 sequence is CASSEQANQPQHF. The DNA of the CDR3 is TGTGCCAGCAGTGAACAGGCGAATCAGCCCCAGCATTTT.

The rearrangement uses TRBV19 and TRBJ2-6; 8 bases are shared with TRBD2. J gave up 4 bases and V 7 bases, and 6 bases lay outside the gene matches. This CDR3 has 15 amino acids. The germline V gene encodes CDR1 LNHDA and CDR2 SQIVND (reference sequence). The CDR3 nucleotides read TGTGCCAGTACCCCGGGGGGGACGGGGGCCAACGTCCTGACTTTC. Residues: CASTPGGTGANVLTF.

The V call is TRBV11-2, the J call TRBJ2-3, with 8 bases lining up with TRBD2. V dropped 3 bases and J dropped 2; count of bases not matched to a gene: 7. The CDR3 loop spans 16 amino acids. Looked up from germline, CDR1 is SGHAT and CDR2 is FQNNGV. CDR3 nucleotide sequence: TGTGCCAGCAGCTTCCGAGCGGGGGCACCCACAGATACGCAGTATTTT. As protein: CASSFRAGAPTDTQYF. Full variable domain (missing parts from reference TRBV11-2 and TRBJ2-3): EAGVAQSPRYKIIEKRQSVAFWCNPISGHATLYWYQQILGQGPKLLIQFQNNGVVDDSQLPKDRFSAERLKGVDSTLKIQPAKLEDSAVYLCASSFRAGAPTDTQYFGPGTRLTVL.

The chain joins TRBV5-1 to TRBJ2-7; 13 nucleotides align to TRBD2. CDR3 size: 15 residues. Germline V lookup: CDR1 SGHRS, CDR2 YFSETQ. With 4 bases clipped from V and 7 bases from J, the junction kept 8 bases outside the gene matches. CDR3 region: CASSEPGLAGTEQYF. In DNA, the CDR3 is TGCGCCAGCAGCGAACCGGGACTAGCGGGAACGGAGCAGTACTTC.

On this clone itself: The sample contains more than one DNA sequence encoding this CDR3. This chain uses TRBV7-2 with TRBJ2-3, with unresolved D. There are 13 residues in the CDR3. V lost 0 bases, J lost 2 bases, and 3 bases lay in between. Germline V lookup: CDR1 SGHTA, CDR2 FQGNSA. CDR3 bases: TGTGCCAGCAGCTTAGCCTACACAGATACGCAGTATTTT. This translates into CASSLAYTDTQYF.

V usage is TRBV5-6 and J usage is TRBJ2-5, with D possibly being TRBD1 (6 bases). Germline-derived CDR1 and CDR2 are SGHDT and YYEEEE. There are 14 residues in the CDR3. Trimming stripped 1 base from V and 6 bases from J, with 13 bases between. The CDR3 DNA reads TGTGCCAGCAGCTTGCGGGACACCGCACAGACCCAGTACTTC. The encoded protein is CASSLRDTAQTQYF.

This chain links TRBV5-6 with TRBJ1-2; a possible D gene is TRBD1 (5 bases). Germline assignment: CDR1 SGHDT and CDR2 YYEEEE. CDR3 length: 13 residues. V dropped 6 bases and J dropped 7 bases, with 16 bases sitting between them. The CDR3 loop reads CASNGGAGSGYTF. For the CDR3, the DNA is TGTGCCAGCAACGGAGGGGCAGGGTCTGGCTACACCTTC.

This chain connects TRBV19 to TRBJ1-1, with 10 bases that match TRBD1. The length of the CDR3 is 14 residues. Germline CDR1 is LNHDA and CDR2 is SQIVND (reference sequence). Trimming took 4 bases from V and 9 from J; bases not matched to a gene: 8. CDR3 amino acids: CASSTSRTGGQAFF. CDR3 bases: TGTGCCAGTAGTACGAGCAGGACAGGGGGGCAAGCTTTCTTT.

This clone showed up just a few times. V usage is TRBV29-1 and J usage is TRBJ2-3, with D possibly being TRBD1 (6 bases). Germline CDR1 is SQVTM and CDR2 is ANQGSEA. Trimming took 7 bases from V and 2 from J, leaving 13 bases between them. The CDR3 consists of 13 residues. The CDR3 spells CSGKTGSTDTQYF. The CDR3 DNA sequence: TGCAGCGGGAAGACAGGATCCACAGATACGCAGTATTTT.

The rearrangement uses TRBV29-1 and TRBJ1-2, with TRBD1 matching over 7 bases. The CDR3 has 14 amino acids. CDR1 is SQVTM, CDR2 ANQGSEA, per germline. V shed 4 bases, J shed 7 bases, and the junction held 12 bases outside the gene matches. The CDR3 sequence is CSVAPRGKGFGYTF. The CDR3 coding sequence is TGCAGCGTTGCACCCAGGGGGAAAGGGTTTGGCTACACCTTC.